Listed below are T cell receptor beta chains from one sample, sequenced in a study of T-cell memory formation after mild COVID-19. Each CDR3 protein gets one entry after TCRdb re-called the 5' RACE reads with MiXCR. The data contain 350,000 or so distinct CDR3 sequences, over 20% of them singletons. The sample taken for sequencing was PBMCs or a T cell subset sorted from them (not recorded which). The origin of the receptors is an adult woman who had mild COVID-19 (a few samples of this study predate the infection). Cell type and time point are not known. Each CDR3 is given with its conserved first and last residue.

j_gene,v_gene,CDR3aa
TRBJ2-5,TRBV25-1,CASSGQEEAETQYF
TRBJ1-1,TRBV7-9,CASSLVSGTIEAFF
TRBJ2-1,TRBV7-8,CASSPRTSGNRFYNEQFF
TRBJ2-1,TRBV15,CATSGRGDEQFF
TRBJ2-1,TRBV7-9,CASSFGRVEQFF
TRBJ2-2,TRBV20-1,CSASPWLAGRDGELFF
TRBJ2-7,TRBV3-1,CASSLRTSGNYEQYF
TRBJ1-4,TRBV7-2,CASSFGQTNEKLFF
TRBJ2-1,TRBV5-1,CASSSLPGLAPGDEQFF
TRBJ2-7,TRBV7-2,CASSHPGLGDEQYF
TRBJ2-7,TRBV12-3/TRBV12-4,CASSFLALGGNSYEQYF
TRBJ2-1,TRBV6-6,CASSYSSLSSYNEQFF
TRBJ2-3,TRBV5-1,CASSFMAASTDTQYF
TRBJ1-1,TRBV9,CASSARQGTNEAFF
TRBJ2-5,TRBV2,CASTLAGNQETQYF
TRBJ2-2,TRBV5-1,CASMGTLNTGELFF
TRBJ1-1,TRBV11-2,CASSLETDRVSEAFF
TRBJ2-7,TRBV20-1,CSAIAGGHTYEQYF
TRBJ1-2,TRBV20-1,CSATGTYGYTF
TRBJ2-7,TRBV2,CASSGGTGYSYEQYF
TRBJ2-7,TRBV20-1,CSAGPGGTSYEQYF
TRBJ1-1,TRBV12-3/TRBV12-4,CASRYNRGPAFF
TRBJ2-3,TRBV21-1,CASSNLRPEVADTQYF
TRBJ1-5,TRBV12-3/TRBV12-4,CASSLRLGMENQPQHF
TRBJ2-3,TRBV7-2,CASSLAAGGRTDTQYF
TRBJ1-2,TRBV7-9,CASSISGGNYGYTF
TRBJ2-1,TRBV6-1,CASGAWTGLYNEQFF
TRBJ2-2,TRBV9,CASSPGTGGNTGELFF
TRBJ2-2,TRBV20-1,CSARAEGQATNTGELFF
TRBJ2-7,TRBV15,CATSRAGTGDDEQYF
TRBJ2-5,TRBV5-1,CASSLAGSEETQYF
TRBJ2-1,TRBV15,CATSRLAGVSDEQFF
TRBJ1-1,TRBV7-3,CASSLKEMTGNTEAFF
TRBJ1-6,TRBV10-3,CAISESGDRNSPLHF
TRBJ2-7,TRBV5-1,CASSLGQQTDRTSSYEQYF
TRBJ2-2,TRBV5-5,CASSVRAAGPGELFF
TRBJ1-6,TRBV9,CASSVIDSPLHF
TRBJ2-7,TRBV4-2,CASSLRLAGNYEQYF
TRBJ1-1,TRBV28,CASRVSEGSAFF
TRBJ2-7,TRBV12-3/TRBV12-4,CASSIRASYEQYF
TRBJ2-7,TRBV5-6,CASSLASGYEQYF
TRBJ2-3,TRBV23-1,CASSLRDRGTDTQYF
TRBJ1-2,TRBV5-6,CASSSIRQAYGYTF
TRBJ1-1,TRBV12-3/TRBV12-4,CASSLELGGANTEAFF
TRBJ2-1,TRBV6-2/TRBV6-3,CASRGTKLAGGVNEQFF
TRBJ2-5,TRBV29-1,CSFKRGFQETQYF
TRBJ2-7,TRBV2,CASCYPLAGGVEQYF
TRBJ2-7,TRBV6-5,CASSYTSPPNEQYF
TRBJ2-5,TRBV18,CASPRKETQYF
TRBJ1-1,TRBV20-1,CSARDAMKPGNTEAFF
TRBJ1-6,TRBV25-1,CASSQIDRDNSPLHF
TRBJ2-2,TRBV12-3/TRBV12-4,CASSFLVEGSGAGELFF
TRBJ2-5,TRBV7-2,CASSRDKEETQYF
TRBJ2-7,TRBV25-1,CASGRGNEQYF